Shown below are 25 T cell receptor beta chains from a single sample sequenced in a study of identical twins. MiXCR, applied by TCRdb to the 5' RACE reads, yields one record per CDR3 protein. The sample has around 1.7 million distinct CDR3 sequences; roughly a third are singletons. Sequenced input: cord blood. The receptors stem from a newborn girl in good health.

The CDR3 loop reads CAISESLAWRDYGYTF. CDR3 nucleotides: TGTGCCATCAGTGAGTCCTTGGCCTGGCGGGATTATGGCTACACCTTC. This chain joins TRBV10-3 and TRBJ1-2; D gene unclear. Germline V gene lookup returns CDR1 ENHRY and CDR2 SYGVKD. The CDR3 loop spans 16 amino acids. V lost 0 bases, J lost 5 bases, and 16 bases lay in between.

The chain uses TRBV20-1 and TRBJ2-1, with D possibly TRBD1 on 5 matching bases. The CDR3 totals 14 residues. CDR1 and CDR2 from the germline V gene are DFQATT and SNEGSKA (reference sequence). V was shortened by 0 bases and J by 12 bases, with 18 bases between the two germline ends. The CDR3 DNA follows: TGCAGTGCTAGAGATCTAAGGTGGGGCGAAGGGCAGTTCTTC. Translation: CSARDLRWGEGQFF.

The V gene is TRBV10-3, the J gene TRBJ2-5, with 9 bases aligning to TRBD1. The J call may be in error: the DNA end matches TRBJ2-7 better. The CDR3 is 15 residues long. Germline loops: CDR1 ENHRY, CDR2 SYGVKD. Here the CDR3 DNA reads TGTGCCATCAGTGAGTCGGGACAGGGCCCCTACGAGCAGTACTTC. Encoded protein: CAISESGQGPYEQYF.

Turning to this clonotype: Sequence at one end of the junction differs from germline and may be a read error. The chain links TRBV24-1 to TRBJ2-5; 9 bases line up with TRBD2. The DNA end is more similar to TRBJ2-7, so the J call may be wrong. CDR1 is KGHDR and CDR2 is SFDVKD in the germline V gene. There are 14 residues in the CDR3. The CDR3 region has the DNA TGTGCCACCGGTGACCCGACTAGCGGCTACGAGCAGTACTTC. Protein: CATGDPTSGYEQYF.

The chain has TRBV5-6 and TRBJ2-5; the D gene is possibly TRBD1 (6 bases). The CDR3 consists of 15 residues. Germline lookup yields CDR1 SGHDT and CDR2 YYEEEE. V lost 4 bases and J lost 0, with 13 bases in between. The DNA of the CDR3 is TGTGCCAGCAGCCCAACAGGGTCGTACCAAGAGACCCAGTACTTC. The encoded protein is CASSPTGSYQETQYF.

This chain connects TRBV6-5 to TRBJ2-5; 7 nucleotides match TRBD1. The J call is uncertain, as TRBJ2-7 better fits the DNA end. CDR3 length: 14 amino acids. Germline V gene sequence: CDR1 MNHEY, CDR2 SVGAGI. Written as DNA, the CDR3 is TGTGCCAGCAGTTACTCCCCCGGACAGGTCGAGCAGTACTTC. Translating it yields CASSYSPGQVEQYF.

The chain carries TRBV20-1 and TRBJ2-7; D is possibly TRBD1 or TRBD2 (7 bases each). The assigned J gene may be wrong: the sequence end matches TRBJ2-5 better. The CDR3 runs to 14 residues. Per germline, CDR1 DFQATT and CDR2 SNEGSKA (reference sequence). The CDR3 region is CSAALDREGETQYF. The CDR3 nucleotides are TGCAGTGCTGCACTTGACAGGGAGGGGGAGACCCAGTACTTC.

This sequence joins TRBV2 and TRBJ2-1; no clear D gene. This CDR3 is built from 12 residues. Trimming shortened V by 1 base and J by 7 bases, and 5 bases separated the two germline ends. The V gene's germline CDR1 is SNHLY and CDR2 FYNNEI. CDR3 bases: TGTGCCAGCAGTGAAGACAGTAATGAGCAGTTCTTC. Its translation is CASSEDSNEQFF. Drawing the rest from reference TRBV2 and TRBJ2-1, the complete variable domain is EPEVTQTPSHQVTQMGQEVILRCVPISNHLYFYWYRQILGQKVEFLVSFYNNEISEKSEIFDDQFSVERPDGSNFTLKIRSTKLEDSAMYFCASSEDSNEQFFGPGTRLTVL.

The chain employs TRBV29-1 and TRBJ1-3; D is uncertain. In germline, CDR1 is SQVTM, CDR2 ANQGSEA. The CDR3 spans 15 residues. V lost 4 bases to trimming and J lost 0 bases, with 13 bases between them. The chain's CDR3 is CSVASVSHSGNTIYF. Here the CDR3 DNA reads TGCAGCGTTGCTTCTGTCAGTCACTCTGGAAACACCATATATTTT.

The rearrangement uses TRBV21-1 and TRBJ1-5. TRBV21-1 is termed a pseudogene. The CDR3 consists of 18 residues. CDR3 nucleotides: TGTGCCAGCAGCAAATATGGAGGGTCCAACAAAACAAATCAGCCCCAGCATTTT. It codes for CASSKYGGSNKTNQPQHF.

This clonotype was seen only a few times. This chain uses TRBV12-3 or TRBV12-4 with TRBJ2-1; D ambiguous. This CDR3 region has 13 residues. Trimming took 3 bases from V and 4 from J, leaving 7 bases between them. The CDR3 here is CASSFWQYNEQFF. In nucleotides, the CDR3 is TGTGCCAGCAGTTTTTGGCAGTACAATGAGCAGTTCTTC.

The rearrangement uses TRBV20-1 and TRBJ2-2; 11 bases align to TRBD2. This CDR3 has 14 residues. With V trimmed by 7 bases and J by 1 base, 2 bases remained unmatched. CDR1 is DFQATT and CDR2 is SNEGSKA in the germline V gene (reference sequence). The CDR3 DNA reads as TGCAGTGGTAGCGGGAGGGAGAACACCGGGGAGCTGTTTTTT. Translated, it gives CSGSGRENTGELFF.

This chain connects TRBV7-6 to TRBJ2-3; tentatively, D is TRBD2 (6 bases). The length of the CDR3 is 14 residues. CDR1 is SGHVS and CDR2 is FNYEAQ in the germline V gene. The germline V and J ends were trimmed by 4 bases and 4 bases, with 12 bases remaining between them. CDR3 nucleotide sequence: TGTGCCAGCAGCTCAAGCGGGTATTCAGATACGCAGTATTTT. This gives the protein CASSSSGYSDTQYF.

The rearrangement joins TRBV20-1 to TRBJ1-5; tentative D call: TRBD1 (6 bases). From germline, CDR1 is DFQATT and CDR2 SNEGSKA (reference sequence). With 1 base removed from V and 1 base from J, the gap between germline ends came to 14 bases. The CDR3 consists of 16 residues. CDR3 bases: TGCAGTGCTAGAGTAATGGGGGGGGCCAGCAATCAGCCCCAGCATTTT. It encodes CSARVMGGASNQPQHF.

The rearrangement uses TRBV20-1 and TRBJ1-1, with TRBD1 matching 7 bases. The length of the CDR3 is 15 residues. From germline, CDR1 is DFQATT and CDR2 SNEGSKA (reference sequence). The junction had 10 bases not matched to a gene; V was cut back by 6 bases and J by 0 bases. This CDR3 reads CSATHRGLVNTEAFF. The CDR3 DNA is TGCAGTGCCACGCACAGGGGCCTGGTGAACACTGAAGCTTTCTTT.

Concerning this clonotype itself: A much larger clonotype is one base distant, so this may be a read error. This chain connects TRBV10-3 to TRBJ2-3; 12 nucleotides match TRBD1. Germline CDR1 is ENHRY and CDR2 is SYGVKD. The CDR3 spans 15 residues. The CDR3 region is CAIREGTGGKDAQYF. For the CDR3, the DNA is TGTGCCATCAGAGAGGGGACAGGGGGCAAAGATGCGCAGTATTTT.

The chain combines TRBV3-1 with TRBJ2-3; D is unresolved. This CDR3 is built from 15 residues. Germline CDR1 reads LGHDT; CDR2 reads YNNKEL (reference sequence). Trimming stripped 1 base from V and 0 bases from J, with 8 bases between. The CDR3 loop reads CASSQGITSTDTQYF. The CDR3 region has the DNA TGTGCCAGCAGCCAAGGGATAACGAGCACAGATACGCAGTATTTT.

Only a few counts were recorded for this clonotype. The V and J genes are TRBV7-2 and TRBJ2-3; D gene unclear. CDR1 is SGHTA and CDR2 is FQGNSA in the germline V gene. V lost 5 bases and J 3 bases, leaving 15 bases between the germline ends. The length of the CDR3 is 15 residues. The CDR3 is CASSPSVQPTDTQYF. CDR3 coding DNA: TGTGCCAGCAGCCCATCCGTACAGCCGACAGATACGCAGTATTTT.

The rearrangement uses TRBV5-1 and TRBJ2-3; perhaps D is TRBD1 or TRBD2 (6 bases each). Germline values: CDR1 SGHRS, CDR2 YFSETQ. This CDR3 contains 14 residues. Trimming left V 4 bases short and J 5 bases short, with 14 bases between. CDR3 in DNA: TGCGCCAGCAGCCTCGTGGAGGGGGTAGATACGCAGTATTTT. Translated, it gives CASSLVEGVDTQYF. The full variable domain, completed using reference TRBV5-1 and TRBJ2-3, is KAGVTQTPRYLIKTRGQQVTLSCSPISGHRSVSWYQQTPGQGLQFLFEYFSETQRNKGNFPGRFSGRQFSNSRSEMNVSTLELGDSALYLCASSLVEGVDTQYFGPGTRLTVL.

This clonotype has just one count. The chain is built from TRBV27 and TRBJ2-1; 7 bases are a match to TRBD2. V lost 6 bases, J lost 5 bases, and 7 bases stayed unmatched. Germline lookup yields CDR1 MNHEY and CDR2 SMNVEV (reference sequence). The CDR3 extends over 14 amino acids. The CDR3 nucleotides are TGTGCCAGCAGATCCGCTAGCGGAAACAATGAGCAGTTCTTC. Its translation is CASRSASGNNEQFF.

The chain carries TRBV6-6 and TRBJ1-4; 8 nucleotides match TRBD1. The germline CDR1 and CDR2 sequences are MNHNY and SVGAGI (reference sequence). This CDR3 is built from 16 residues. J gave up 5 bases and V 2 bases, and 7 bases lay outside the gene matches. CDR3 amino acids: CASSYTLWTGNEKLFF. DNA of the CDR3: TGTGCCAGCAGTTACACCCTCTGGACAGGGAATGAAAAACTGTTTTTT.

In its sample, this clonotype was seen a few times. The V gene is TRBV4-1, the J gene TRBJ2-6; D gene ambiguous. Per the germline V gene, CDR1 is MGHRA and CDR2 is YSYEKL. V gave up 1 base and J gave up 5 bases, with 3 bases separating them. This CDR3 is built from 13 residues. The CDR3: CASSQGWANVLTF. In DNA form, the CDR3 reads TGCGCCAGCAGCCAAGGGTGGGCCAACGTCCTGACTTTC.

The genes are TRBV24-1 and TRBJ2-7; 7 bases are shared with TRBD2. The CDR3 totals 16 residues. CDR1 KGHDR and CDR2 SFDVKD come from the germline V gene. V lost 0 bases, J lost 7 bases, and 11 bases stayed unmatched. The CDR3 region has the DNA TGTGCCACCAGTGATTTGCTTGGCGGGAGTATCTATGAGCAGTACTTC. This encodes CATSDLLGGSIYEQYF.

The chain joins TRBV13 to TRBJ2-3, with D possibly TRBD2 on 6 matching bases. V gave up 3 bases and J gave up 1 base, with 14 bases separating them. Germline values: CDR1 PRHDT, CDR2 FYEKMQ (reference sequence). This CDR3 comprises 16 residues. CDR3 sequence: CASSLGGWEGTDTQYF. DNA of the CDR3: TGTGCCAGCAGCTTGGGGGGTTGGGAGGGCACAGATACGCAGTATTTT.

The gene calls are TRBV13 and TRBJ2-1, with a weak D call TRBD1 (5 bases). The CDR3 has 13 amino acids. In germline, CDR1 is PRHDT, CDR2 FYEKMQ (reference sequence). V was cut by 6 bases and J by 6 bases, with 12 bases left in between. The CDR3 here is CASSQGMGNEQFF. Written as DNA, the CDR3 is TGTGCCAGCAGTCAGGGTATGGGCAATGAGCAGTTCTTC.